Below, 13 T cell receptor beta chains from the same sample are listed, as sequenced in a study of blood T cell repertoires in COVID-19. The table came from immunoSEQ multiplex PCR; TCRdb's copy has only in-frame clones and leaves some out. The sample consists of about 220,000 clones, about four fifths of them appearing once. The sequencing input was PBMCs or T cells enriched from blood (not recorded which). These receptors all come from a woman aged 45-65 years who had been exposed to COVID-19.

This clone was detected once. The CDR3 is CASSQGGGGQETQYF. The CDR3 coding sequence is TGCGCCAGCAGCCAGGGGGGGGGAGGTCAAGAGACCCAGTACTTC. This chain joins TRBV4-1 and TRBJ2-5; 7 bases align to TRBD2. This CDR3 contains 15 residues. Germline V CDR1 and CDR2: MGHRA, YSYEKL. After removal of 3 bases from V and 2 bases from J, the junction contained 6 bases not matched to a gene.

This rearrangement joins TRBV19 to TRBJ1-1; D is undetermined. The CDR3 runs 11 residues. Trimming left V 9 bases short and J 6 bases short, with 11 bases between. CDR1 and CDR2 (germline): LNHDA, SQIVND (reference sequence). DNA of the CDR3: TGTGCCAGCCTTGAGCGTGCTGAAGCTTTCTTT. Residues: CASLERAEAFF.

CDR3 in amino acids: CASSDWGQGNTEAFF. In DNA form, the CDR3 reads TGTGCCAGCAGTGATTGGGGGCAGGGGAACACTGAAGCTTTCTTT. The V call is TRBV28, the J call TRBJ1-1, with D maybe TRBD1 (6 bases). CDR1 and CDR2 (germline): MDHEN, SYDVKM. Trimming cost V 5 bases and J 1 base, with 14 bases left between them. CDR3 length equals 15 residues.

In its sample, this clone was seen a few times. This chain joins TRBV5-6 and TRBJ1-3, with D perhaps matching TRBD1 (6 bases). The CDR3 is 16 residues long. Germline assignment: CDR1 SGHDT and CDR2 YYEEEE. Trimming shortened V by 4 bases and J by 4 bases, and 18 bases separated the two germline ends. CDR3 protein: CASSPTPQGMGNTIYF. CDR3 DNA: TGTGCCAGCAGCCCAACTCCGCAGGGGATGGGAAACACCATATATTTT.

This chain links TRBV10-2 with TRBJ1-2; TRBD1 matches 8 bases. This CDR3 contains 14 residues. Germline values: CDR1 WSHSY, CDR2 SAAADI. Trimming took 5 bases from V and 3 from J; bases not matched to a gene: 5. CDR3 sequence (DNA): TGCGCCAGCAGTCTCCGGGACAGGCACTATGGCTACACCTTC. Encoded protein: CASSLRDRHYGYTF.

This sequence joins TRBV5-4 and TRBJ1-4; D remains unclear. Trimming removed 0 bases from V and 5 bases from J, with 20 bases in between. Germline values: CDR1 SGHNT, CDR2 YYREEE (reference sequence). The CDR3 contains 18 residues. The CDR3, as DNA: TGTGCCAGCAGCTTGGAGGCAGCCCTCCCAGACTTCAATGAAAAACTGTTTTTT. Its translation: CASSLEAALPDFNEKLFF.

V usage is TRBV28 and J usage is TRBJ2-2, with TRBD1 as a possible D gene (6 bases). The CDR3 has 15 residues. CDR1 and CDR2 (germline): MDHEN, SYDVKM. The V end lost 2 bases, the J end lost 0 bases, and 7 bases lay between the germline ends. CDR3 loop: CASSLRTANTGELFF. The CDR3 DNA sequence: TGTGCCAGCAGTTTAAGGACAGCGAACACCGGGGAGCTGTTTTTT.

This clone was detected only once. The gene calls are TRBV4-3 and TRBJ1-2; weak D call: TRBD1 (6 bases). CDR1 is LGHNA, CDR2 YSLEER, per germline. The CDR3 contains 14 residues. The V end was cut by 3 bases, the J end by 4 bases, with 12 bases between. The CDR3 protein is CASSHRTAPYGYTF. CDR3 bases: TGCGCCAGCAGCCACAGGACAGCCCCCTATGGCTACACCTTC.

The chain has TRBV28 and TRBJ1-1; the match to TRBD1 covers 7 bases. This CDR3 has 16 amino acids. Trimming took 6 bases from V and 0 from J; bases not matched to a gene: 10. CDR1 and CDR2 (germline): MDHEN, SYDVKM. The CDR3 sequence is CASSLLTGPMNTEAFF. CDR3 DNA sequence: TGTGCCAGCAGCTTGCTGACAGGGCCAATGAACACTGAAGCTTTCTTT. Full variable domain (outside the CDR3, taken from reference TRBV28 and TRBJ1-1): DVKVTQSSRYLVKRTGEKVFLECVQDMDHENMFWYRQDPGLGLRLIYFSYDVKMKEKGDIPEGYSVSREKKERFSLILESASTNQTSMYLCASSLLTGPMNTEAFFGQGTRLTVV.

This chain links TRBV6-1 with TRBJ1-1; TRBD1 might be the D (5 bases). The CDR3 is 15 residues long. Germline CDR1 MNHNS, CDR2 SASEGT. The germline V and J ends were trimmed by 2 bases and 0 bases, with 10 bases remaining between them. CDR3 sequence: CASSERGSLNTEAFF. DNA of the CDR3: TGTGCCAGCAGTGAAAGGGGCAGCTTGAACACTGAAGCTTTCTTT.

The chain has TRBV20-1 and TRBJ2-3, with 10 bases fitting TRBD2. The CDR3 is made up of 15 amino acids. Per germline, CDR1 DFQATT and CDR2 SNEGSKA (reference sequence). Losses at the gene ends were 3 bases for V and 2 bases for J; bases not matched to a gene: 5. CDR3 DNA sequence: TGCAGTGCTAGTAAACTAGCGGGGCACACAGATACGCAGTATTTT. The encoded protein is CSASKLAGHTDTQYF.

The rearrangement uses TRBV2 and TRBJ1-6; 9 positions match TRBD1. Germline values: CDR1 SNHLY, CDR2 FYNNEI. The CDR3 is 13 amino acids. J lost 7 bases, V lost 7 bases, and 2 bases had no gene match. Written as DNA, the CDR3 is TGTGCCAGCACCGGGACAGGGAATTCACCCCTCCACTTT. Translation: CASTGTGNSPLHF.

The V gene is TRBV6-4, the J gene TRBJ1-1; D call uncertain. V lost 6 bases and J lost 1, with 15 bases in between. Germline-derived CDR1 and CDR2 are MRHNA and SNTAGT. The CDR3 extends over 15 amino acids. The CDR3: CASRLTTRGNTEAFF. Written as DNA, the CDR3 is TGTGCCAGCAGACTGACGACCAGAGGGAACACTGAAGCTTTCTTT.